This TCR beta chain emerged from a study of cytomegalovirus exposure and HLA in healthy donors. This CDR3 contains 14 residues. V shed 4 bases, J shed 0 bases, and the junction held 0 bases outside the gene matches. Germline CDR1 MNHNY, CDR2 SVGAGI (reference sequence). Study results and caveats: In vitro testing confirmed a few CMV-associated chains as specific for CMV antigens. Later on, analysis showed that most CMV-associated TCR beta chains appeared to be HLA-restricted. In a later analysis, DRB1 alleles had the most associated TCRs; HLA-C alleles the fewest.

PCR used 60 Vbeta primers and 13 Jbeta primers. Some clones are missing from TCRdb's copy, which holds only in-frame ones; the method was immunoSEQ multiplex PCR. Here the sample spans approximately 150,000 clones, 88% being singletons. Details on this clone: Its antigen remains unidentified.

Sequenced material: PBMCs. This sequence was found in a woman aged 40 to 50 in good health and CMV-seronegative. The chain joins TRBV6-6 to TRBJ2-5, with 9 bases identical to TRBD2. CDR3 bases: TGTGCCAGCAGTTCTAGCGGGAACCAAGAGACCCAGTACTTC. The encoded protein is CASSSSGNQETQYF.